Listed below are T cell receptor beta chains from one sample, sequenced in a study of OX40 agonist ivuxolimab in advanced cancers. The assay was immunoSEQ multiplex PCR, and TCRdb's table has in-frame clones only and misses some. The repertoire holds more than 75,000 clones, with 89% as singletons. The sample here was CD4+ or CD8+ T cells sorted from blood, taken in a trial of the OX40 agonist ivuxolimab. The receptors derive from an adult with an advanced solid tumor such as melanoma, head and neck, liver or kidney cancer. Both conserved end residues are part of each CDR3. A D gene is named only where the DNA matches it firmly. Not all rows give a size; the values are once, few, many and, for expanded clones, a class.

DNA: TGCGCCAGCAGCCTTGGAGCGATCACCGGGGAGCTGTTTTTT
CDR3: CASSLGAITGELFF
D: -
V: TRBV5-1
size: -
J: TRBJ2-2

DNA: TGTGCCAGCAGCTTACGTTTGGGGGGCAATCAGCCCCAGCATTTT
CDR3: CASSLRLGGNQPQHF
D: -
V: TRBV7-2
size: -
J: TRBJ1-5

DNA: TGTGCCAGCAGCTTATCGGCTGGGACAGATACGCAGTATTTT
CDR3: CASSLSAGTDTQYF
D: -
V: TRBV7-2
size: -
J: TRBJ2-3

DNA: TGCGCCAGCAGCCAAGGACGCAGCTCCTACGAGCAGTACTTC
CDR3: CASSQGRSSYEQYF
D: -
V: TRBV4-1
size: -
J: TRBJ2-7

DNA: TGTGCCAGCAGCTTAAGTGGACCGAGGGCCGGGGAGCTGTTTTTT
CDR3: CASSLSGPRAGELFF
D: -
V: TRBV7-2
size: -
J: TRBJ2-2

DNA: TGTGCCAGCAGCTTGGGCCCGGCAGGCAATCAGCCCCAGCATTTT
CDR3: CASSLGPAGNQPQHF
D: -
V: TRBV5-6
size: -
J: TRBJ1-5

DNA: TGCGCCAGCAGCTTGGTGGACAGCGCAACTAATGAAAAACTGTTTTTT
CDR3: CASSLVDSATNEKLFF
D: -
V: TRBV5-1
size: -
J: TRBJ1-4

DNA: TGTGCCAGCAGCTTGGAAAGGGCCGGGGAGCTGTTTTTT
CDR3: CASSLERAGELFF
D: -
V: TRBV5-4
size: few
J: TRBJ2-2

DNA: TGTGCCAGCAGCTTAGTACCGGGAGTGCACACCGGGGAGCTGTTTTTT
CDR3: CASSLVPGVHTGELFF
D: -
V: TRBV7-9
size: -
J: TRBJ2-2

DNA: TGCAGCGTGCAACTAGCGGGGGCCGCTAGCACAGATACGCAGTATTTT
CDR3: CSVQLAGAASTDTQYF
D: TRBD2
V: TRBV29-1
size: -
J: TRBJ2-3